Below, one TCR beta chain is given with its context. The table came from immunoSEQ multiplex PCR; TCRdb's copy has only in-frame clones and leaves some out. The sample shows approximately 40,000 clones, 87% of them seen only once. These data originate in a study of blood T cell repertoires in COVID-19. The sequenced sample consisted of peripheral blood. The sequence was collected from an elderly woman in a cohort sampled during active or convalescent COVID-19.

In nucleotides, the CDR3 is TGTGCCAGCAGCTCTACAGGGTCTCGAAACACCATATATTTT. Residues: CASSSTGSRNTIYF. This chain joins TRBV11-2 and TRBJ1-3, with a weak D call TRBD1 (6 bases). The V gene's germline CDR1 is SGHAT and CDR2 FQNNGV. V shed 4 bases and J shed 5 bases, with 12 bases lying between them. This CDR3 has 14 amino acids. The whole variable domain, filled in from reference TRBV11-2 and TRBJ1-3, reads EAGVAQSPRYKIIEKRQSVAFWCNPISGHATLYWYQQILGQGPKLLIQFQNNGVVDDSQLPKDRFSAERLKGVDSTLKIQPAKLEDSAVYLCASSSTGSRNTIYFGEGSWLTVV.